Below are 17 T cell receptor beta chains sequenced from a single sample in a study of T cell responses to AZD1222 COVID-19 vaccine. Sequencing was performed with immunoSEQ multiplex PCR; in TCRdb, only in-frame clones are kept and a portion is missing. This sample's clone table lists over 120,000 clones. The specimen sequenced was peripheral blood. The receptors stem from an adult in good health.

V is TRBV5-1 and J is TRBJ2-3; 9 bases match TRBD1. There are 15 residues in the CDR3. The germline gives CDR1 SGHRS, CDR2 YFSETQ. After removal of 0 bases from V and 4 bases from J, the junction contained 3 bases not matched to a gene. CDR3 sequence reads: CASSLGGQGPDTQYF. In DNA, the CDR3 is TGCGCCAGCAGCTTGGGGGGACAGGGCCCAGATACGCAGTATTTT.

The chain has TRBV5-1 and TRBJ1-6; D ambiguous. Germline-derived CDR1 and CDR2 are SGHRS and YFSETQ. The CDR3 has 16 amino acids. Trimming left V 3 bases short and J 7 bases short, with 17 bases between. In nucleotides, the CDR3 is TGCGCCAGCAGCTCCGGCCCTGGGCCTGAAAATTCACCCCTCCACTTT. Translating it yields CASSSGPGPENSPLHF.

This chain uses TRBV13 with TRBJ1-4; no clear D gene. The CDR3 has 15 amino acids. Germline CDR1 and CDR2: PRHDT and FYEKMQ (reference sequence). V was pared by 3 bases and J by 2 bases, with 10 bases between. The CDR3 coding sequence is TGTGCCAGCAGCTTCTCCGGACCCACTAATGAAAAACTGTTTTTT. Its translation: CASSFSGPTNEKLFF.

The chain is built from TRBV19 and TRBJ2-7, with unresolved D. Trimming took off 3 bases at V and 8 bases at J, with 17 bases between the two ends. CDR1 is LNHDA, CDR2 SQIVND, per germline (reference sequence). This CDR3 region has 14 residues. As DNA, the CDR3 is TGTGCCAGTAGTATCCTTGGCAGCCCCAGACAGCAGTACTTC. This gives the protein CASSILGSPRQQYF.

V is TRBV2 and J is TRBJ1-6; D is unclear. Germline V gives CDR1 SNHLY, CDR2 FYNNEI. The CDR3 extends over 14 amino acids. V lost 7 bases and J 0 bases, leaving 7 bases between the germline ends. Here the CDR3 DNA reads TGTGCCAGCACGGAGGGCTCCTATAATTCACCCCTCCACTTT. Protein sequence: CASTEGSYNSPLHF.

The CDR3 reads CASEASAGSYEQYF. In DNA form, the CDR3 reads TGTGCCAGTGAAGCGAGCGCAGGTTCCTACGAGCAGTACTTC. The chain uses TRBV2 and TRBJ2-7; D gene uncertain. CDR1 is SNHLY, CDR2 FYNNEI, per germline. The V gene lost 9 bases and the J gene lost 1 base, with 16 bases spanning the gap. The CDR3 extends over 14 amino acids.

The chain combines TRBV28 with TRBJ1-2, with a possible D match to TRBD1 (6 bases). The germline V and J ends were trimmed by 6 bases and 6 bases, with 17 bases remaining between them. The CDR3 loop spans 14 amino acids. CDR1 and CDR2 from the germline V gene are MDHEN and SYDVKM. CDR3 loop: CASRAGQFSDGYTF. For the CDR3, the DNA is TGTGCCAGCAGGGCAGGACAGTTTTCAGATGGCTACACCTTC.

V and J are TRBV15 and TRBJ2-1; no reliable D call. CDR1 is LNHNV, CDR2 YYDKDF, per germline (reference sequence). The CDR3 is 14 residues long. V gave up 6 bases and J gave up 5 bases, with 14 bases separating them. The CDR3 DNA sequence: TGTGCCACCAGTAAAGAAAATACGAACAATGAGCAGTTCTTC. Protein product: CATSKENTNNEQFF.

The V gene is TRBV7-3, the J gene TRBJ1-1; perhaps TRBD1 as D (5 bases). Trimming removed 3 bases from V and 5 bases from J, with 10 bases in between. Germline lookup yields CDR1 SGHTA and CDR2 FQGTGA. The CDR3 has 13 residues. In nucleotides, the CDR3 is TGTGCCAGCAGCTTGGGACGGGCGACTGAAGCTTTCTTT. Its translation: CASSLGRATEAFF.

This chain connects TRBV2 to TRBJ1-3; D remains unclear. The CDR3 totals 16 residues. Trimming removed 4 bases from V and 0 bases from J, with 13 bases in between. Germline V lookup: CDR1 SNHLY, CDR2 FYNNEI. CDR3 in DNA: TGTGCCAGCAGTGGAGGGCCCGAGAGCTCTGGAAACACCATATATTTT. It specifies CASSGGPESSGNTIYF.

The rearrangement joins TRBV30 to TRBJ1-1; unclear D gene. CDR1 is GTSNPN, CDR2 SVGIG, per germline (reference sequence). Trimming shortened V by 3 bases and J by 7 bases, and 9 bases separated the two germline ends. The CDR3 contains 11 residues. CDR3 sequence reads: CAWRTTSEAFF. CDR3 sequence (DNA): TGTGCCTGGAGGACAACAAGTGAAGCTTTCTTT. The whole variable domain, filled in from reference TRBV30 and TRBJ1-1, reads SQTIHQWPATLVQPVGSPLSLECTVEGTSNPNLYWYRQAAGRGLQLLFYSVGIGQISSEVPQNLSASRPQDRQFILSSKKLLLSDSGFYLCAWRTTSEAFFGQGTRLTVV.

The genes are TRBV7-6 and TRBJ2-1, with 10 bases fitting TRBD2. V was pared by 3 bases and J by 8 bases, with 10 bases of the junction left unmatched. The CDR3 runs 16 residues. Germline CDR1 reads SGHVS; CDR2 reads FNYEAQ. The CDR3 protein is CASSLAGTSVTDEQFF. In DNA form, the CDR3 reads TGTGCCAGCAGCTTGGCCGGGACTAGCGTTACTGATGAGCAGTTCTTC. Combining the CDR3 with reference TRBV7-6 and TRBJ2-1 gives the whole variable domain GAGVSQSPRYKVTKRGQDVALRCDPISGHVSLYWYRQALGQGPEFLTYFNYEAQQDKSGLPNDRFSAERPEGSISTLTIQRTEQRDSAMYRCASSLAGTSVTDEQFFGPGTRLTVL.

The chain recombines TRBV5-1 with TRBJ1-2; D is unresolved. This CDR3 is 14 amino acids long. The germline V gene has CDR1 SGHRS and CDR2 YFSETQ. Trimming shortened V by 0 bases and J by 2 bases, and 8 bases separated the two germline ends. The CDR3: CASSLGRRNYGYTF. The CDR3, as DNA: TGCGCCAGCAGCTTGGGGAGACGGAACTATGGCTACACCTTC.

The chain is built from TRBV2 and TRBJ1-1, with D uncertain. Trimming pared 7 bases from V and 0 bases from J, leaving 12 bases between. Germline assignment: CDR1 SNHLY and CDR2 FYNNEI. The CDR3 runs 14 residues. The chain's CDR3 is CASILTLLNTEAFF. CDR3 nucleotide sequence: TGTGCCAGCATCTTAACTCTCCTGAACACTGAAGCTTTCTTT.

V is TRBV10-3 and J is TRBJ1-4; D might be TRBD1 (5 bases). V gave up 8 bases and J gave up 2 bases, with 9 bases separating them. The CDR3 is 13 residues long. The germline CDR1 and CDR2 sequences are ENHRY and SYGVKD. The DNA of the CDR3 is TGTGCCATCTCTGGGGGGACTAATGAAAAACTGTTTTTT. Protein product: CAISGGTNEKLFF.

The chain couples TRBV6-4 to TRBJ1-1; weak D call: TRBD1 (5 bases). Trimming took 5 bases from V and 2 from J, leaving 9 bases between them. This CDR3 spans 13 amino acids. Germline V CDR1 and CDR2: MRHNA, SNTAGT. CDR3 loop: CASSTTGNTEAFF. The CDR3 bases are TGTGCCAGCAGTACCACAGGAAACACTGAAGCTTTCTTT.

The chain joins TRBV29-1 to TRBJ1-1; D gene ambiguous. This CDR3 has 12 residues. Germline V gives CDR1 SQVTM, CDR2 ANQGSEA. The ends were cut back, 5 bases at V and 5 bases at J, with 12 bases in the middle. CDR3: CSVFSRWTEAFF. In DNA form, the CDR3 reads TGCAGCGTTTTTTCGAGGTGGACTGAAGCTTTCTTT.